The 18 T cell receptor beta chains in this list originate from one sample, sequenced in a study of blood T cell repertoires in COVID-19. Profiling relied on immunoSEQ multiplex PCR, and the TCRdb table lists in-frame clones only, not all of them. The sample carries approximately 270,000 clones, 80% to 90% recorded once. Sequencing input: peripheral blood. All receptors come from a man aged 25-45 years with acute or convalescent COVID-19.

V usage is TRBV19 and J usage is TRBJ2-5; 12 bases match TRBD1. This CDR3 is built from 16 residues. V shed 5 bases and J 4 bases; nucleotides not matched to a gene: 8. Germline assignment: CDR1 LNHDA and CDR2 SQIVND (reference sequence). The CDR3 sequence: CASSPLGTGGRETQYF. The CDR3 DNA reads TGTGCCAGTAGTCCACTCGGGACAGGGGGCAGAGAGACCCAGTACTTC.

This chain links TRBV5-5 with TRBJ1-2; D possibly corresponds to TRBD1 (5 bases). The V gene's germline CDR1 is SGHKS and CDR2 YYEKEE (reference sequence). This CDR3 has 14 amino acids. V was clipped by 0 bases and J by 8 bases, with 14 bases between them. The DNA for the CDR3 is TGTGCCAGCAGCTTGGGGCTGGGGCCGGTAGGCTACACCTTC. Protein: CASSLGLGPVGYTF.

This rearrangement joins TRBV18 to TRBJ2-1; a possible D gene is TRBD2 (6 bases). The germline V gene has CDR1 KGHSH and CDR2 LQKENI. This CDR3 has 15 residues. V was trimmed by 3 bases and J by 1 base, leaving 10 bases between them. CDR3 residues: CASSPSGTSYNEQFF. CDR3 bases: TGTGCCAGCTCACCTAGCGGTACTTCCTACAATGAGCAGTTCTTC.

The chain couples TRBV7-2 to TRBJ2-1; D not resolved. CDR3 size: 13 residues. From germline, CDR1 is SGHTA and CDR2 FQGNSA. V lost 2 bases to trimming and J lost 1 base, with 3 bases between them. CDR3 sequence reads: CASSLRSYNEQFF. The CDR3 nucleotides read TGTGCCAGCAGCTTACGGTCCTACAATGAGCAGTTCTTC.

The chain employs TRBV27 and TRBJ1-1, with TRBD1 matching over 9 bases. Trimming cost V 8 bases and J 7 bases; bases outside gene matches: 11. CDR3 length: 14 amino acids. Germline V CDR1 and CDR2: MNHEY, SMNVEV (reference sequence). The CDR3 DNA follows: TGTGCCAGCCGAGAAGGGACAGGGTATAATGAAGCTTTCTTT. As protein: CASREGTGYNEAFF.

This clone was picked up one time. The chain uses TRBV11-3 and TRBJ2-1, with 12 bases that match TRBD2. This CDR3 region has 15 residues. With 6 bases clipped from V and 11 bases from J, the junction kept 11 bases outside the gene matches. In germline, CDR1 is SGHNT, CDR2 YENEEA. CDR3 protein: CASSPGLAGKLQQFF. CDR3 sequence (DNA): TGTGCCAGCAGTCCCGGACTAGCGGGAAAGTTACAGCAGTTCTTC.

This clone was found once. This chain uses TRBV5-6 with TRBJ2-5; a possible D gene is TRBD2 (6 bases). Trimming shortened V by 3 bases and J by 0 bases, and 15 bases separated the two germline ends. From germline, CDR1 is SGHDT and CDR2 YYEEEE. The CDR3 covers 16 residues. The CDR3 is CASSSMTSSYQETQYF. CDR3 bases: TGTGCCAGCAGCTCTATGACTAGTTCGTACCAAGAGACCCAGTACTTC. Supplemented by reference TRBV5-6 and TRBJ2-5, the full variable domain reads DAGVTQSPTHLIKTRGQQVTLRCSPKSGHDTVSWYQQALGQGPQFIFQYYEEEERQRGNFPDRFSGHQFPNYSSELNVNALLLGDSALYLCASSSMTSSYQETQYFGPGTRLLVL.

The chain links TRBV19 to TRBJ2-4; a possible D gene is TRBD1 (5 bases). Trimming stripped 4 bases from V and 3 bases from J, with 10 bases between. CDR3 length: 14 residues. Germline V gene sequence: CDR1 LNHDA, CDR2 SQIVND (reference sequence). Here the CDR3 reads CASSRIDSKNIQYF. In DNA, the CDR3 is TGTGCCAGTAGTAGAATCGACAGCAAAAACATTCAGTACTTC.

The chain couples TRBV5-6 to TRBJ2-5, with a tentative D call TRBD2 (6 bases). V lost 0 bases and J 9 bases, leaving 18 bases between the germline ends. Germline V CDR1 and CDR2: SGHDT, YYEEEE. CDR3 length equals 15 residues. CDR3 amino acids: CASSLVGDGRRPQYF. CDR3 bases: TGTGCCAGCAGCTTGGTTGGGGACGGGAGACGCCCCCAGTACTTC.

This chain's CDR3 is CASSLGGRDNEQFF. CDR3 sequence (DNA): TGTGCCAGCAGCTTAGGAGGGAGGGACAATGAGCAGTTCTTC. V is TRBV11-3 and J is TRBJ2-1, with 7 bases fitting TRBD2. This CDR3 is 14 amino acids long. Looked up from germline, CDR1 is SGHNT and CDR2 is YENEEA. V shed 1 base and J 5 bases; nucleotides not matched to a gene: 2.

The genes are TRBV5-1 and TRBJ2-3; no definite D call. Trimming left V 0 bases short and J 9 bases short, with 8 bases between. Germline values: CDR1 SGHRS, CDR2 YFSETQ. CDR3 length equals 12 residues. The CDR3 is CASSLDLVTQYF. CDR3 bases: TGCGCCAGCAGCTTGGATCTAGTAACGCAGTATTTT.

The chain couples TRBV2 to TRBJ2-2, with 9 bases fitting TRBD2. Trimming at V came to 7 bases and at J to 1 base, leaving 4 bases not matched to a gene. This CDR3 comprises 15 residues. The germline V gene encodes CDR1 SNHLY and CDR2 FYNNEI. The CDR3 region has the DNA TGTGCCAGCATCCCGACTAGCGGGAACACCGGGGAGCTGTTTTTT. Amino acids: CASIPTSGNTGELFF.

The chain carries TRBV7-9 and TRBJ2-1, with 8 bases aligning to TRBD1. The length of the CDR3 is 12 residues. Per the germline V gene, CDR1 is SEHNR and CDR2 is FQNEAQ (reference sequence). Trimming removed 4 bases from V and 9 bases from J; junction bases left unmatched: 2. CDR3 region: CASSYGTGEQFF. CDR3 sequence (DNA): TGTGCCAGCAGCTACGGGACAGGTGAGCAGTTCTTC. Combining the CDR3 with reference TRBV7-9 and TRBJ2-1 gives the whole variable domain DTGVSQNPRHKITKRGQNVTFRCDPISEHNRLYWYRQTLGQGPEFLTYFQNEAQLEKSRLLSDRFSAERPKGSFSTLEIQRTEQGDSAMYLCASSYGTGEQFFGPGTRLTVL.

The CDR3 loop is CASSPGSRNEQFF. The CDR3 DNA follows: TGTGCCAGCTCACCGGGCAGTCGTAATGAGCAGTTCTTC. The gene calls are TRBV18 and TRBJ2-1; unclear D gene. The V and J ends lost 3 bases and 7 bases respectively, with 10 bases between them. The CDR3 runs to 13 residues. Germline lookup yields CDR1 KGHSH and CDR2 LQKENI.

The V gene is TRBV30, the J gene TRBJ2-2, with D perhaps TRBD1 (5 bases). Germline values: CDR1 GTSNPN, CDR2 SVGIG (reference sequence). The V end was cut by 5 bases, the J end by 1 base, with 11 bases between. The CDR3 is 14 amino acids. CDR3 DNA sequence: TGTGCCTGGCAGGGCCTGGGGAACACCGGGGAGCTGTTTTTT. Its protein is CAWQGLGNTGELFF.

The chain employs TRBV29-1 and TRBJ1-2, with a tentative D call TRBD1 (5 bases). Germline-derived CDR1 and CDR2 are SQVTM and ANQGSEA. The CDR3 has 13 amino acids. V was trimmed by 7 bases and J by 1 base, leaving 13 bases between them. The CDR3 loop reads CSDRGDLNYGYTF. The CDR3 region has the DNA TGCAGCGACCGGGGGGACCTTAACTATGGCTACACCTTC.

The V gene is TRBV9, the J gene TRBJ1-2, with D possibly matching TRBD1 (6 bases). Germline CDR1 reads SGDLS; CDR2 reads YYNGEE. Trimming took off 4 bases at V and 8 bases at J, with 12 bases between the two ends. The CDR3 is made up of 12 amino acids. In DNA form, the CDR3 reads TGTGCCAGCAGCCCAGGGGCCCGGGGCTACACCTTC. Amino acid sequence: CASSPGARGYTF.

The J gene is TRBJ1-2, the V gene TRBV7-9, with D possibly being TRBD1 (6 bases). V lost 5 bases to trimming and J lost 4 bases, with 14 bases between them. The CDR3 extends over 14 amino acids. Germline loops: CDR1 SEHNR, CDR2 FQNEAQ (reference sequence). In DNA, the CDR3 is TGTGCCAGCAGCCGGACAGATGAGTCCTATGGCTACACCTTC. This sequence encodes CASSRTDESYGYTF.